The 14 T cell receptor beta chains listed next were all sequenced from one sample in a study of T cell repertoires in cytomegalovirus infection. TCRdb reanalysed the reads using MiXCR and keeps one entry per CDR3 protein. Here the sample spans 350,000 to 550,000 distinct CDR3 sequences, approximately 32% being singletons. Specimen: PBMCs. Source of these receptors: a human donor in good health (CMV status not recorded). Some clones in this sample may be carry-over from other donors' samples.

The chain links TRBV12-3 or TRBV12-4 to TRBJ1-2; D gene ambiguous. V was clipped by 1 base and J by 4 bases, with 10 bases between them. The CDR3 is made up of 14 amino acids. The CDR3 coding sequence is TGTGCCAGCAGTTTAGAGGGAATCCGCTATGGCTACACCTTC. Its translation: CASSLEGIRYGYTF.

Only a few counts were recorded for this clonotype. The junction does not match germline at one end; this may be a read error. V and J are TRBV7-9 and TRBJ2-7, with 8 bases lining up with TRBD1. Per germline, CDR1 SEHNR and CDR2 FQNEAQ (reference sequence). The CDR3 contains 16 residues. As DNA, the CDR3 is TGTGCCTGCAGCTCTCAGAAGGGACAGGCGTTCTACGAGCAGTACTTC. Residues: CACSSQKGQAFYEQYF. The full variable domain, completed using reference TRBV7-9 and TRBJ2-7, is DTGVSQNPRHKITKRGQNVTFRCDPISEHNRLYWYRQTLGQGPEFLTYFQNEAQLEKSRLLSDRFSAERPKGSFSTLEIQRTEQGDSAMYLCACSSQKGQAFYEQYFGPGTRLTVT.

The CDR3 coding sequence is TGTGCCAGCAGCTTAGTGCCAGGGTTCAGTCAGCCCCAGCATTTT. Translated: CASSLVPGFSQPQHF. The chain is built from TRBV7-2 and TRBJ1-5, with D possibly being TRBD1 (5 bases). Per the germline V gene, CDR1 is SGHTA and CDR2 is FQGNSA. V gave up 1 base and J gave up 6 bases, with 13 bases separating them. The CDR3 has 15 amino acids.

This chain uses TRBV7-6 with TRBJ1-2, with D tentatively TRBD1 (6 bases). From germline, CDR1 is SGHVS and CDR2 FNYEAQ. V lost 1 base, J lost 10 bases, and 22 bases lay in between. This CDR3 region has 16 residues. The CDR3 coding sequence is TGTGCCAGCAGCTTAGTAGAGGCGGGGGGCCCGATTGACTACACCTTC. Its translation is CASSLVEAGGPIDYTF. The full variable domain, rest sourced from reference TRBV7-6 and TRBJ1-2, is GAGVSQSPRYKVTKRGQDVALRCDPISGHVSLYWYRQALGQGPEFLTYFNYEAQQDKSGLPNDRFSAERPEGSISTLTIQRTEQRDSAMYRCASSLVEAGGPIDYTFGSGTRLTVV.

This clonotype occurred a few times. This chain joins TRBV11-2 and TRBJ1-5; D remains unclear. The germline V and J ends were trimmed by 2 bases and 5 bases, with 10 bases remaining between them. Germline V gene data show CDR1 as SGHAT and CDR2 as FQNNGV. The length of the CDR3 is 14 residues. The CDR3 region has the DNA TGTGCCAGCAGCTTACGGCCGAGAGATCAGCCCCAGCATTTT. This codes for CASSLRPRDQPQHF.

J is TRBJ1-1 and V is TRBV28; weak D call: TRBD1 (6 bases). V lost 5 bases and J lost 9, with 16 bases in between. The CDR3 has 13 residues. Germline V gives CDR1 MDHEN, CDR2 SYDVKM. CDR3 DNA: TGTGCCAGCAGTCTAATTGTGCAGGGGAAAGCTTTCTTT. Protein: CASSLIVQGKAFF.

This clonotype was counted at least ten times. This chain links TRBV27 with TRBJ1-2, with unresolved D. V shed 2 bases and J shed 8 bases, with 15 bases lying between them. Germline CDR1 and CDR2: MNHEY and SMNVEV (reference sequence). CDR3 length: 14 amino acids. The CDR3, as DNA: TGTGCCAGCAGTTTAGTGCGCGGCGTTGGAGGCTACACCTTC. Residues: CASSLVRGVGGYTF.

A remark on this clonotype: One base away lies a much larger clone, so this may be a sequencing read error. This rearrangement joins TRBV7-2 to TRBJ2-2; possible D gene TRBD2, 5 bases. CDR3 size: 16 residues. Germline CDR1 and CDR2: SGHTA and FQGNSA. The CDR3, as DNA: TGTGCCAGCATCTTAGTTTCGGGGAGTGCCACCGGGGAGCTGTTTTTT. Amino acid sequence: CASILVSGSATGELFF.

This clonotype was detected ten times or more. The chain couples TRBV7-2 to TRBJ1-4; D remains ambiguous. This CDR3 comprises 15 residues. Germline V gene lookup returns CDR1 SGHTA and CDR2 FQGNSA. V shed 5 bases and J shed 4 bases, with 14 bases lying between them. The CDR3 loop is CASSLRGGINEKLFF. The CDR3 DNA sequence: TGTGCCAGCAGCCTTCGGGGAGGTATTAATGAAAAACTGTTTTTT.

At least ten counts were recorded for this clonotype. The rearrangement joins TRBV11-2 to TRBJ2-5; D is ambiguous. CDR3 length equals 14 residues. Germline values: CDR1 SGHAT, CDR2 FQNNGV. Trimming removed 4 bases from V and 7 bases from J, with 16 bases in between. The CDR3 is CASSSPWAPGTQYF. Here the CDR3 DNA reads TGTGCCAGCAGCTCCCCCTGGGCGCCCGGGACCCAGTACTTC. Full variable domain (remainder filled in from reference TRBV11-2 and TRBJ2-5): EAGVAQSPRYKIIEKRQSVAFWCNPISGHATLYWYQQILGQGPKLLIQFQNNGVVDDSQLPKDRFSAERLKGVDSTLKIQPAKLEDSAVYLCASSSPWAPGTQYFGPGTRLLVL.

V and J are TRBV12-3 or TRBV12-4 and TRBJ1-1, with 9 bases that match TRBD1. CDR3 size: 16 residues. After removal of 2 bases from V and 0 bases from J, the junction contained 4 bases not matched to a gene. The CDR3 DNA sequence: TGTGCCAGCAGTTTAAGAGGGACAGGGATGAACACTGAAGCTTTCTTT. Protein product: CASSLRGTGMNTEAFF.

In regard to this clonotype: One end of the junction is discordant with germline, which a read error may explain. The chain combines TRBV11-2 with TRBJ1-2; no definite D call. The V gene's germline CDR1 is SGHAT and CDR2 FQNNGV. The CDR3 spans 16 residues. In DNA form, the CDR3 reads TGTGCCATCAGCTTAGATGGGGATCCCCGAGGGAATGGCTACACCTTC. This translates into CAISLDGDPRGNGYTF.

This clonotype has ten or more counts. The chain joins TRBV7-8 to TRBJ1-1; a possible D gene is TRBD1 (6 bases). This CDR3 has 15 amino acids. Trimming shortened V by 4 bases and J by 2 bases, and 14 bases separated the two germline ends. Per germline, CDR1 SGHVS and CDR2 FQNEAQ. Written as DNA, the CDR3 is TGTGCCAGCAGCTCCTCCCCGGGACAAAACACTGAAGCTTTCTTT. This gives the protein CASSSSPGQNTEAFF.

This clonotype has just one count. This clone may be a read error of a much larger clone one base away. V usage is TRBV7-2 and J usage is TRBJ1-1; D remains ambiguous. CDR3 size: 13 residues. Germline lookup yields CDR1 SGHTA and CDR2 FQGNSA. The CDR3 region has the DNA TGTGCCAGCAGCTCCAACATGAACACTGAAGCTTTATTT. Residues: CASSSNMNTEALF.